This TCR beta chain originates from a study of CD8 T cells in Susac syndrome. The authors carried out high-throughput sequencing of TCR beta. They applied it to CD8+ and CD4+ T cells obtained from blood. Random-hexamer reverse transcription was applied to about 0.45 to 1 ug RNA. TCRdb itself ran the immunoSEQ multiplex PCR reads through MiXCR, one entry per CDR3 protein. In the table there are 250,000 to 350,000 distinct CDR3 sequences, approximately 84% of which are singletons. Germline loops: CDR1 SGDLS, CDR2 YYNGEE. Trimming shortened V by 6 bases and J by 3 bases, and 15 bases separated the two germline ends. The CDR3 is made up of 15 amino acids.

This sequence was found in a human donor with multiple sclerosis. The sample consisted of CD8+ T cells from PBMCs. The gene calls are TRBV9 and TRBJ2-2; D call uncertain. CDR3 residues: CASNSPRRDTGELFF. CDR3 bases: TGTGCCAGCAATAGTCCCCGGAGAGACACCGGGGAGCTGTTTTTT.